These 22 T cell receptor beta chains came from one sample sequenced in a study of shared clonotypes between healthy human individuals. Sequenced by immunoSEQ multiplex PCR; TCRdb stores in-frame clones only, minus some. This sample carries around 690,000 clones, roughly 91% of them seen once, and the ten largest clones take about 34%. Sample: memory CD8+ T cells from PBMCs. Regarding subset: CD45RO+ cells pooled with CCR7-negative TemRA cells. The receptors here all came from a man younger than 30 in good health. Some clones in this sample may be carry-over from other donors' samples.

The chain is built from TRBV13 and TRBJ2-1; possibly TRBD1 for D (5 bases). The CDR3 totals 15 residues. The V gene's germline CDR1 is PRHDT and CDR2 FYEKMQ (reference sequence). Trimming took off 5 bases at V and 6 bases at J, with 17 bases between the two ends. CDR3 in DNA: TGTGCCAGCAGCCCAAGGGGTCCTAGGTTCAATGAGCAGTTCTTC. Its protein is CASSPRGPRFNEQFF.

The V and J genes are TRBV15 and TRBJ1-1, with TRBD1 matching over 9 bases. The V gene end was trimmed by 6 bases and the J gene end by 1 base; junction bases not matched to a gene: 6. The CDR3 consists of 15 residues. Germline loops: CDR1 LNHNV, CDR2 YYDKDF (reference sequence). The CDR3 region is CATSLGQGPNTEAFF. Written as DNA, the CDR3 is TGTGCCACCAGTCTAGGACAGGGGCCGAACACTGAAGCTTTCTTT.

The chain employs TRBV6-5 and TRBJ1-1, with D possibly being TRBD1 (6 bases). From germline, CDR1 is MNHEY and CDR2 SVGAGI. V was pared by 0 bases and J by 5 bases, with 10 bases between. This CDR3 comprises 14 residues. The CDR3 loop is CASSYSEGTTEAFF. DNA for the CDR3: TGTGCCAGCAGTTACTCGGAGGGGACAACTGAAGCTTTCTTT.

The chain combines TRBV28 with TRBJ1-2; D might be TRBD1 (6 bases). Per the germline V gene, CDR1 is MDHEN and CDR2 is SYDVKM. Trimming took off 1 base at V and 4 bases at J, with 16 bases between the two ends. The CDR3 is made up of 16 amino acids. The chain's CDR3 is CASSLSARDIGYGYTF. CDR3 sequence (DNA): TGTGCCAGCAGTTTATCAGCTAGGGACATAGGCTATGGCTACACCTTC.

The V and J genes are TRBV28 and TRBJ2-7, with D unclear. The CDR3 is 11 residues long. Germline loops: CDR1 MDHEN, CDR2 SYDVKM. V was shortened by 3 bases and J by 7 bases, with 7 bases between the two germline ends. CDR3 DNA: TGTGCCAGCAGTTTTCGGGCGGAGCAGTACTTC. Amino acids: CASSFRAEQYF.

This chain links TRBV5-1 with TRBJ2-2; 8 positions agree with TRBD2. Germline trimming cut 1 base from V and 0 bases from J; bases unmatched to any gene: 14. Germline CDR1 SGHRS, CDR2 YFSETQ. This CDR3 is 20 amino acids long. The CDR3 here is CASSLLGYYSGTTNTGELFF. In nucleotides, the CDR3 is TGCGCCAGCAGCTTGTTAGGATATTATAGCGGGACAACGAACACCGGGGAGCTGTTTTTT.

V usage is TRBV6-1 and J usage is TRBJ2-7; 10 bases fit TRBD1. V lost 0 bases, J lost 4 bases, and 9 bases stayed unmatched. Germline CDR1 reads MNHNS; CDR2 reads SASEGT. CDR3 size: 17 residues. Written as DNA, the CDR3 is TGTGCCAGCAGTGAAGCGCTTCGACAGGGGGCAGTATACGAGCAGTACTTC. Protein sequence: CASSEALRQGAVYEQYF.

V and J are TRBV15 and TRBJ2-7, with 10 bases identical to TRBD1. This CDR3 has 16 amino acids. V shed 3 bases, J shed 3 bases, and the junction held 8 bases outside the gene matches. Germline values: CDR1 LNHNV, CDR2 YYDKDF (reference sequence). CDR3 region: CATSSTGTGVHYEQYF. CDR3 DNA: TGTGCCACCAGCAGTACCGGGACAGGGGTGCACTACGAGCAGTACTTC.

V is TRBV27 and J is TRBJ2-1; the D gene is possibly TRBD1 (5 bases). This CDR3 has 11 residues. Trimming shortened V by 8 bases and J by 6 bases, and 8 bases separated the two germline ends. Germline CDR1 reads MNHEY; CDR2 reads SMNVEV (reference sequence). CDR3: CASFTGNEQFF. The CDR3 DNA reads as TGTGCCAGCTTCACAGGCAATGAGCAGTTCTTC.

This clone has only a few counts. The V call is TRBV7-9, the J call TRBJ1-1; D gene uncertain. Trimming removed 0 bases from V and 7 bases from J, with 9 bases in between. The CDR3 length is 13 residues. Per the germline V gene, CDR1 is SEHNR and CDR2 is FQNEAQ (reference sequence). The CDR3 is CASSLALALEAFF. The CDR3 region has the DNA TGTGCCAGCAGCTTAGCGCTGGCTCTTGAAGCTTTCTTT.

This rearrangement joins TRBV4-2 to TRBJ1-1; 12 bases line up with TRBD1. CDR1 and CDR2 (germline): LGHNA, YNFKEQ. Germline trimming cut 4 bases from V and 1 base from J; bases unmatched to any gene: 7. This CDR3 region has 17 residues. CDR3 nucleotides: TGTGCCAGCAGCCGGCTGGGACAGGGGGCCGGGAACACTGAAGCTTTCTTT. Translating it yields CASSRLGQGAGNTEAFF.

This rearrangement joins TRBV19 to TRBJ1-5; D is unresolved. The V end was cut by 1 base, the J end by 1 base, with 8 bases between. The V gene's germline CDR1 is LNHDA and CDR2 SQIVND (reference sequence). The CDR3 extends over 15 amino acids. DNA for the CDR3: TGTGCCAGTAGTATAGTGGGCAACAGCAATCAGCCCCAGCATTTT. Protein sequence: CASSIVGNSNQPQHF.

Details on this clone: This CDR3 is also generated by other DNA sequences in the sample. This sequence joins TRBV6-5 and TRBJ2-6; D is possibly TRBD1 (5 bases). V was shortened by 0 bases and J by 2 bases, with 5 bases between the two germline ends. The CDR3 totals 15 residues. Germline lookup yields CDR1 MNHEY and CDR2 SVGAGI. The CDR3 sequence: CASSYSRAGANVLTF. The CDR3 bases are TGTGCCAGCAGTTACTCCAGGGCTGGGGCCAACGTCCTGACTTTC.

The chain couples TRBV2 to TRBJ2-1; the D is unclear. Germline values: CDR1 SNHLY, CDR2 FYNNEI. The CDR3 spans 15 residues. Trimming took off 3 bases at V and 0 bases at J, with 9 bases between the two ends. CDR3 coding DNA: TGTGCCAGCAGTGATCCCGATAGCTCCTACAATGAGCAGTTCTTC. This translates into CASSDPDSSYNEQFF.

The gene calls are TRBV4-3 and TRBJ2-7; 10 bases match TRBD1. The CDR3 totals 15 residues. In germline, CDR1 is LGHNA, CDR2 YSLEER. The V gene end was trimmed by 2 bases and the J gene end by 4 bases; junction bases not matched to a gene: 5. The CDR3 protein is CASSQRTGGRYEQYF. CDR3 DNA: TGCGCCAGCAGCCAACGGACAGGGGGTCGATACGAGCAGTACTTC.

The V gene is TRBV4-1, the J gene TRBJ2-3; 7 nucleotides line up with TRBD2. The ends lost 3 bases at V and 3 bases at J; junction bases unmatched: 12. The CDR3 spans 17 residues. Germline V gene lookup returns CDR1 MGHRA and CDR2 YSYEKL. The CDR3 region has the DNA TGCGCCAGCAGCCAGGTCTACCGGGACTATCAAACAGATACGCAGTATTTT. Amino acid sequence: CASSQVYRDYQTDTQYF.

The table lists this clone with a count of one. The identical CDR3 is also encoded by other nucleotide sequences in the sample. Here the CDR3 DNA reads TGTGCCAGCAGTTCCCGGGTAGGTCAGCCCCAGCATTTT. Translation gives CASSSRVGQPQHF. The chain is built from TRBV27 and TRBJ1-5, with D unresolved. The V gene lost 4 bases and the J gene lost 6 bases, with 10 bases spanning the gap. Germline-derived CDR1 and CDR2 are MNHEY and SMNVEV (reference sequence). The CDR3 spans 13 residues.

This chain joins TRBV15 and TRBJ2-7; D remains unclear. V gave up 1 base and J gave up 3 bases, with 13 bases separating them. The CDR3 is 15 amino acids. Germline values: CDR1 LNHNV, CDR2 YYDKDF (reference sequence). In nucleotides, the CDR3 is TGTGCCACCAGCAGAGGTGGACCAGGCGGCTACGAGCAGTACTTC. Translated, it gives CATSRGGPGGYEQYF.

The genes are TRBV11-2 and TRBJ2-1; the match to TRBD1 covers 7 bases. Looked up from germline, CDR1 is SGHAT and CDR2 is FQNNGV. V lost 1 base and J lost 3; bases outside the gene matches: 0. CDR3 length: 14 amino acids. In DNA, the CDR3 is TGTGCCAGCAGCTTAGGGGACAGCTACAATGAGCAGTTCTTC. Encoded protein: CASSLGDSYNEQFF.

The gene calls are TRBV15 and TRBJ2-7, with a possible D match to TRBD2 (7 bases). The germline gives CDR1 LNHNV, CDR2 YYDKDF (reference sequence). The CDR3 is 15 amino acids. V was cut by 5 bases and J by 2 bases, with 16 bases left in between. The CDR3 coding sequence is TGTGCCACCAGCGCCCGACGGGGGGCTGCCTACGAGCAGTACTTC. It codes for CATSARRGAAYEQYF.

The V call is TRBV4-2, the J call TRBJ2-2; 12 bases are shared with TRBD2. CDR3 length: 18 residues. Germline V gives CDR1 LGHNA, CDR2 YNFKEQ. Unmatched junction bases numbered 6, after V lost 1 base and J lost 3 bases. The CDR3 sequence is CASSQVSSGRVDTGELFF. For the CDR3, the DNA is TGTGCCAGCAGCCAAGTCTCTAGCGGGAGGGTGGACACCGGGGAGCTGTTTTTT.

This clone was found once. J is TRBJ1-2 and V is TRBV9; D gene ambiguous. V dropped 3 bases and J dropped 7 bases, with 13 bases sitting between them. Germline V gives CDR1 SGDLS, CDR2 YYNGEE. The CDR3 runs 13 residues. This CDR3 is CASSDAPDGGYTF. The CDR3 coding sequence is TGTGCCAGCAGCGATGCCCCGGACGGTGGCTACACCTTC.